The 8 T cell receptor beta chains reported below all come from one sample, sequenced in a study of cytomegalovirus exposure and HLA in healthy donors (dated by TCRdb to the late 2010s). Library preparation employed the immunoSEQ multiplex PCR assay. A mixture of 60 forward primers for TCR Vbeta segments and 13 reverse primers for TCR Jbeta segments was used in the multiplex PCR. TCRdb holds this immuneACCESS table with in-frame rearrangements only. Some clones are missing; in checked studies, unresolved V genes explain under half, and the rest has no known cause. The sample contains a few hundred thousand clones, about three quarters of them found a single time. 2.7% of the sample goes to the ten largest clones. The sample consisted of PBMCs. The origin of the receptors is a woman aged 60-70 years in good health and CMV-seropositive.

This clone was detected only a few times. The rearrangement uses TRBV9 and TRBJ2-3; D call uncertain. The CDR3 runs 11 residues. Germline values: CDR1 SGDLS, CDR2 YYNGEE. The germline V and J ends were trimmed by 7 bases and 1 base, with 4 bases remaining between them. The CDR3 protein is CASQGTDTQYF. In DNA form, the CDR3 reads TGTGCCAGCCAGGGCACAGATACGCAGTATTTT.

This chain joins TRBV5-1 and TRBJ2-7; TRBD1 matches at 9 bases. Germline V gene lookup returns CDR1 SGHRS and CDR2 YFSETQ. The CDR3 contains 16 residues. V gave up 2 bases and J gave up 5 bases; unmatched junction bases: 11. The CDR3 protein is CASSLVMGQGANEQYF. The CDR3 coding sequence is TGCGCCAGCAGCTTAGTCATGGGACAGGGCGCTAACGAGCAGTACTTC.

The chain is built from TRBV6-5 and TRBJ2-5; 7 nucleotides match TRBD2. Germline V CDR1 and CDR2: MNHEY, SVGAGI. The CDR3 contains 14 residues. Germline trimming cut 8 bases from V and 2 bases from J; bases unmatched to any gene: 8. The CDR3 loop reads CASVTRREQETQYF. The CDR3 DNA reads TGTGCCAGCGTTACGAGGCGGGAGCAAGAGACCCAGTACTTC.

CDR3 residues: CASSYAGLNYEQYF. The CDR3 coding sequence is TGTGCCAGCAGTTACGCGGGACTAAACTACGAGCAGTACTTC. The J gene is TRBJ2-7, the V gene TRBV6-5; TRBD2 aligns across 7 bases. The CDR3 is 14 residues long. V was clipped by 2 bases and J by 3 bases; unmatched bases: 4. Germline V gives CDR1 MNHEY, CDR2 SVGAGI.

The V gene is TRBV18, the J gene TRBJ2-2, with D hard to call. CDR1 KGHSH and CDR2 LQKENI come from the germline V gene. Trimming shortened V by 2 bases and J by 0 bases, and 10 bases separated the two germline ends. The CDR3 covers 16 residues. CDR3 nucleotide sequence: TGTGCCAGCTCACCAGCCGAGGCGGCGAACACCGGGGAGCTGTTTTTT. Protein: CASSPAEAANTGELFF. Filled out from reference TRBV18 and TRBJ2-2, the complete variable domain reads NAGVMQNPRHLVRRRGQEARLRCSPMKGHSHVYWYRQLPEEGLKFMVYLQKENIIDESGMPKERFSAEFPKEGPSILRIQQVVRGDSAAYFCASSPAEAANTGELFFGEGSRLTVL.

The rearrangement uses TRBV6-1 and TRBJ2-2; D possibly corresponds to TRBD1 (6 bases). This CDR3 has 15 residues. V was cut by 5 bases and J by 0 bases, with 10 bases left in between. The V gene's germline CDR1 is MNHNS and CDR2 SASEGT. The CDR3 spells CASSRQDPNTGELFF. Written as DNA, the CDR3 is TGTGCCAGCAGTCGACAGGACCCGAACACCGGGGAGCTGTTTTTT.

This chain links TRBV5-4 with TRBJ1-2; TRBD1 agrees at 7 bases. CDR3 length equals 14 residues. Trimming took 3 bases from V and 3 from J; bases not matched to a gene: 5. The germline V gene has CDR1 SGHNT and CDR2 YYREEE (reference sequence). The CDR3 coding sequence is TGTGCCAGCAGCTCTCGACAGGGCGACTATGGCTACACCTTC. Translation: CASSSRQGDYGYTF.

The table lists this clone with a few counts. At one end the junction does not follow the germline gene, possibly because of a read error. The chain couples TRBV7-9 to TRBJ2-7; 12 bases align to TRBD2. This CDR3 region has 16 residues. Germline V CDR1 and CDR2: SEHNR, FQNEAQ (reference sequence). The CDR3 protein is CSSSLALAGGFYEQYF. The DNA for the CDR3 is TGTTCCAGCAGCTTAGCGCTAGCGGGAGGGTTTTACGAGCAGTACTTC.